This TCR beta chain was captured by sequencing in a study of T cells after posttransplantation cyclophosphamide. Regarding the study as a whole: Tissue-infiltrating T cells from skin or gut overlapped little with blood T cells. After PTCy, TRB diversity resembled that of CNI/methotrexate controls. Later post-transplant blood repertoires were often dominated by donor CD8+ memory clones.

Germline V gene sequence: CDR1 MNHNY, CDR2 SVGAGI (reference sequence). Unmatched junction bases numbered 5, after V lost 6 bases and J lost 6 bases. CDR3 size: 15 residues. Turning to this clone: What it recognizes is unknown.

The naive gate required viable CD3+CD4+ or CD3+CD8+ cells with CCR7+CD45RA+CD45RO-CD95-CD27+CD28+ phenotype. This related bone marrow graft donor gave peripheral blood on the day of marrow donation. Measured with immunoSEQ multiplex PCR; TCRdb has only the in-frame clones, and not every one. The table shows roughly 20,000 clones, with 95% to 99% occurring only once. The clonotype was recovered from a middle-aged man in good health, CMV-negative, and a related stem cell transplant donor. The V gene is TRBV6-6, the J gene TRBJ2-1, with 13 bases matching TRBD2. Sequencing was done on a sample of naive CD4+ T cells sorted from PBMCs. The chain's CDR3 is CASRTTSGRANEQFF. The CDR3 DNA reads TGTGCCAGCAGAACTACTAGCGGGAGGGCCAATGAGCAGTTCTTC.